The sequence of this TCR beta chain was determined in a study of blood T cell repertoires in COVID-19. In the study overall: From the United States, Italy and Spain came samples of acute and convalescent COVID-19. T cells, B-cell-depleted T cells, or PBMCs provided the cDNA or gDNA that served as material.

The authors' processing: Quantification of nucleated cells was approximated via reference gene primer amplification. Measured with immunoSEQ multiplex PCR; TCRdb has only the in-frame clones, and not every one. The V and J calls and clone size are taken from that table; D and trimming were inferred from the DNA. Among 40,000 or so clones listed, around 80% were seen once. The CDR3 has 14 amino acids. Trimming removed 1 base from V and 8 bases from J; junction bases left unmatched: 3. Germline lookup yields CDR1 MGHRA and CDR2 YSYEKL. The sequenced sample consisted of peripheral blood. This TCR was recovered from a man aged 35-49 years with active or convalescent COVID-19. The V gene is TRBV4-1, the J gene TRBJ2-5; 11 bases match TRBD2. The CDR3 sequence is CASSQVGLAGTQYF. The CDR3 region has the DNA TGCGCCAGCAGCCAAGTCGGACTAGCGGGCACCCAGTACTTC.